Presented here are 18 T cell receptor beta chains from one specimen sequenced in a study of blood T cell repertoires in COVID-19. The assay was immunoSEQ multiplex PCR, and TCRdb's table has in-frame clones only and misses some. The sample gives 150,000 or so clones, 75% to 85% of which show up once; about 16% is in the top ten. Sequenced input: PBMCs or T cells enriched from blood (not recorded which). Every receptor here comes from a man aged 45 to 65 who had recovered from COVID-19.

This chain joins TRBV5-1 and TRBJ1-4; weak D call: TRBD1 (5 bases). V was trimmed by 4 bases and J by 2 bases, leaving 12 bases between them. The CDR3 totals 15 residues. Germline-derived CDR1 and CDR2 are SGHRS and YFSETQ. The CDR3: CASSIGRVTNEKLFF. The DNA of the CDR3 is TGCGCCAGCAGCATAGGCAGGGTGACTAATGAAAAACTGTTTTTT.

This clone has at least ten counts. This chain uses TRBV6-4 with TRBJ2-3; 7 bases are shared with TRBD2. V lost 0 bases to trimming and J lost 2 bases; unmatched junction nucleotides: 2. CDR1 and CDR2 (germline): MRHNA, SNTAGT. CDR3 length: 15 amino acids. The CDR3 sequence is CASSDSSGATDTQYF. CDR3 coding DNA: TGTGCCAGCAGTGACTCGAGCGGGGCCACAGATACGCAGTATTTT.

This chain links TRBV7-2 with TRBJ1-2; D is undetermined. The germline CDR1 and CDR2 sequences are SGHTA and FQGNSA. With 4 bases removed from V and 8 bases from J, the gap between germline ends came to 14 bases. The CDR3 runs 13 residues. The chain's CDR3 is CASSSVREGGYTF. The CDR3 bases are TGTGCCAGCAGCTCGGTCCGTGAGGGAGGCTACACCTTC.

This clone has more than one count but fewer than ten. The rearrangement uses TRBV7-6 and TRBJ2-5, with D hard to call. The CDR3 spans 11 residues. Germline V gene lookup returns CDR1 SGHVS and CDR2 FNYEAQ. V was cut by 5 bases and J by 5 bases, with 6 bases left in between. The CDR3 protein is CASSPGETQYF. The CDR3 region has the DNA TGTGCCAGCAGCCCCGGTGAGACCCAGTACTTC.

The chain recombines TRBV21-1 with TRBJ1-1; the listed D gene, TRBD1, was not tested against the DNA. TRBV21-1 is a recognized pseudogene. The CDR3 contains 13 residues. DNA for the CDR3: TGTGCCAGCACCACAGGACAAAAGACTGAAGCTTTCTTT. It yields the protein CASTTGQKTEAFF.

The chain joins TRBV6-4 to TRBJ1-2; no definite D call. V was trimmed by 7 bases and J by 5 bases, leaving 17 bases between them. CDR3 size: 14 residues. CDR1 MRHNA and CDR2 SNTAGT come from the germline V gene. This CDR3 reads CASISDCVFYGYTF. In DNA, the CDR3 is TGTGCCAGCATCTCGGACTGCGTTTTTTATGGCTACACCTTC.

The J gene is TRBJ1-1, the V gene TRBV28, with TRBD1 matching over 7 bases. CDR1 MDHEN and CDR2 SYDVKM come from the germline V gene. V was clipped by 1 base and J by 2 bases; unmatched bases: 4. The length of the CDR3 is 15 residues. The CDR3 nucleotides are TGTGCCAGCAGTTTATTGGCAGGGGGAAACACTGAAGCTTTCTTT. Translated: CASSLLAGGNTEAFF.

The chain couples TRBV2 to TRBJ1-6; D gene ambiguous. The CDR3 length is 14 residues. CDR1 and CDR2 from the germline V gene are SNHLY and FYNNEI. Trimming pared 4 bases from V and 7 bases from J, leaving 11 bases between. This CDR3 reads CASSGNSNNSPLHF. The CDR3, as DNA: TGTGCCAGCAGTGGGAACAGTAACAATTCACCCCTCCACTTT. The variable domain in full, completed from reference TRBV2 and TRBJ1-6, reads EPEVTQTPSHQVTQMGQEVILRCVPISNHLYFYWYRQILGQKVEFLVSFYNNEISEKSEIFDDQFSVERPDGSNFTLKIRSTKLEDSAMYFCASSGNSNNSPLHFGNGTRLTVT.

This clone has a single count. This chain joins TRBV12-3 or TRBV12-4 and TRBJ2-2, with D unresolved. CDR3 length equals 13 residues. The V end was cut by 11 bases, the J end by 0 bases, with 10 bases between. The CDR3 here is CACKKTNTGELFF. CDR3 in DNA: TGTGCCTGTAAAAAAACGAACACCGGGGAGCTGTTTTTT.

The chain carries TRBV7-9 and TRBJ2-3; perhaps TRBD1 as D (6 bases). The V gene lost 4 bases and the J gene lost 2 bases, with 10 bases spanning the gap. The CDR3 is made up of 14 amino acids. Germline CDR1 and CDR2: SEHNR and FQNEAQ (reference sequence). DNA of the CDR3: TGTGCCAGCAGCTCGCGGACAGCCACAGATACGCAGTATTTT. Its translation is CASSSRTATDTQYF. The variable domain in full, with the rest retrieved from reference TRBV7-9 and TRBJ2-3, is DTGVSQNPRHKITKRGQNVTFRCDPISEHNRLYWYRQTLGQGPEFLTYFQNEAQLEKSRLLSDRFSAERPKGSFSTLEIQRTEQGDSAMYLCASSSRTATDTQYFGPGTRLTVL.

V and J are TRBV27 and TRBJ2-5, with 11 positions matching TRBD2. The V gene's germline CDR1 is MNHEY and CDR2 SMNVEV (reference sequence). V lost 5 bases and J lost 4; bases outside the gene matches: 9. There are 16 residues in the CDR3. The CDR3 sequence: CASSAFIAGGRETQYF. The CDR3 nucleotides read TGTGCCAGCAGTGCGTTCATAGCGGGGGGGCGAGAGACCCAGTACTTC.

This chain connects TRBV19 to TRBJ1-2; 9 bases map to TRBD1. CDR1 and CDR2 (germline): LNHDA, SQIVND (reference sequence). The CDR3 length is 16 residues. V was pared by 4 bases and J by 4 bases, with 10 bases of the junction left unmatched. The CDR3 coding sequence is TGTGCCAGTAGTACCCCGGGACAGGGCCTCGTCTATGGCTACACCTTC. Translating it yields CASSTPGQGLVYGYTF.

The CDR3 nucleotides are TGTGCCAGCAGCCGGAACCCCAGTTTGAGGCGCGGAATCTTTTACTACGAGCAGTACTTC. Residues: CASSRNPSLRRGIFYYEQYF. The chain joins TRBV14 to TRBJ2-7; D unresolved. This CDR3 contains 20 residues. Germline values: CDR1 SGHDN, CDR2 FVKESK. V was clipped by 4 bases and J by 3 bases, with 31 bases between them.

The CDR3 spells CASSNSGGRQETQYF. The CDR3, as DNA: TGTGCCAGCAGCAATAGCGGGGGCCGCCAAGAGACCCAGTACTTC. The chain combines TRBV9 with TRBJ2-5; 9 nucleotides match TRBD2. Germline CDR1 and CDR2: SGDLS and YYNGEE. The V gene end was trimmed by 4 bases and the J gene end by 1 base; junction bases not matched to a gene: 5. The CDR3 is 15 amino acids. Looking up the rest from reference TRBV9 and TRBJ2-5 gives the full variable domain: DSGVTQTPKHLITATGQRVTLRCSPRSGDLSVYWYQQSLDQGLQFLIQYYNGEERAKGNILERFSAQQFPDLHSELNLSSLELGDSALYFCASSNSGGRQETQYFGPGTRLLVL.

CDR3 region: CASSYGGDSYGYTF. CDR3 DNA sequence: TGTGCCAGCAGCTATGGGGGGGATAGCTATGGCTACACCTTC. This chain connects TRBV7-6 to TRBJ1-2; possibly TRBD1 for D (5 bases). Per germline, CDR1 SGHVS and CDR2 FNYEAQ. CDR3 length: 14 residues. Trimming took 4 bases from V and 4 from J, leaving 13 bases between them. The entire variable domain, with the rest obtained from reference TRBV7-6 and TRBJ1-2, is as follows: GAGVSQSPRYKVTKRGQDVALRCDPISGHVSLYWYRQALGQGPEFLTYFNYEAQQDKSGLPNDRFSAERPEGSISTLTIQRTEQRDSAMYRCASSYGGDSYGYTFGSGTRLTVV.

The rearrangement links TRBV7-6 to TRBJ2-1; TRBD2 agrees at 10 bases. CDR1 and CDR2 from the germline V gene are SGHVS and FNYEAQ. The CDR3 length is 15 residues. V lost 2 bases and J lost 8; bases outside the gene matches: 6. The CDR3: CASSLITSGEYEQFF. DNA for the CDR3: TGTGCCAGCAGCTTAATAACTAGCGGGGAATATGAGCAGTTCTTC.

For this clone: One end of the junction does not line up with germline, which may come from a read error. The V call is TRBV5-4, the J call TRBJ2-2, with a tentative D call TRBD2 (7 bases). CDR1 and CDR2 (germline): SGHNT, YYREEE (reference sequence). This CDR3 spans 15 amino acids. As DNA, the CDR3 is TGTGCCAGCAGATTGGAGAGGGGGGGGACCGGGGAGCTGTTTTTT. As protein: CASRLERGGTGELFF. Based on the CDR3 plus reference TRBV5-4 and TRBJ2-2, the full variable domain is ETGVTQSPTHLIKTRGQQVTLRCSSQSGHNTVSWYQQALGQGPQFIFQYYREEENGRGNFPPRFSGLQFPNYSSELNVNALELDDSALYLCASRLERGGTGELFFGEGSRLTVL.

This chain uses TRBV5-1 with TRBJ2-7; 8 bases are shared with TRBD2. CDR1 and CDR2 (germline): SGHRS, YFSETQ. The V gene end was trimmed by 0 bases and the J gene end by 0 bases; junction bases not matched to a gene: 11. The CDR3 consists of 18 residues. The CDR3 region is CASSLVLGGGPSSYEQYF. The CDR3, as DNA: TGCGCCAGCAGCTTGGTTCTGGGCGGGGGGCCCAGCTCCTACGAGCAGTACTTC.